Below are 25 T cell receptor beta chains sequenced from a single sample in a study of identical twins. Each CDR3 protein is one row after TCRdb ran MiXCR on the 5' RACE reads. The sample shows 650,000 to 800,000 distinct CDR3 sequences, around 8.6% of them seen only once. These records were also assigned to another study, of yellow fever vaccine responses in identical twins.

The sequenced sample consisted of PBMCs. The receptors here all came from a woman between 18 and 29 years old in good health.

The CDR3 loop reads CSATPGQKSTDTQYF. The CDR3 DNA reads TGCAGTGCCACACCGGGACAGAAGTCCACAGATACGCAGTATTTT. This chain joins TRBV20-1 and TRBJ2-3; 7 bases agree with TRBD1. Germline V gene data show CDR1 as DFQATT and CDR2 as SNEGSKA (reference sequence). Losses at the gene ends were 6 bases for V and 2 bases for J; bases not matched to a gene: 11. The CDR3 has 15 residues.

The rearrangement links TRBV11-2 to TRBJ2-7; D may be TRBD1 or TRBD2 (6 bases each). From germline, CDR1 is SGHAT and CDR2 FQNNGV. The V end lost 3 bases, the J end lost 4 bases, and 16 bases lay between the germline ends. This CDR3 is 15 amino acids long. The CDR3, as DNA: TGTGCCAGCAGCTTTGTGGGGGCGGGACGATACGAGCAGTACTTC. It yields the protein CASSFVGAGRYEQYF.

This clonotype has just a few counts. In DNA, the CDR3 is TGCAGTGCTTCGGGACAGATAATGAATGAGCAGTTCTTC. Its translation: CSASGQIMNEQFF. The gene calls are TRBV20-1 and TRBJ2-1, with TRBD1 matching over 7 bases. The trim removed 5 bases at V and 7 bases at J, leaving 8 bases unmatched. There are 13 residues in the CDR3. Germline lookup yields CDR1 DFQATT and CDR2 SNEGSKA (reference sequence).

This clonotype has a handful of counts. This sequence joins TRBV29-1 and TRBJ1-5; 7 bases agree with TRBD1. Trimming took 7 bases from V and 4 from J; bases not matched to a gene: 10. The CDR3 covers 14 residues. The germline CDR1 and CDR2 sequences are SQVTM and ANQGSEA. CDR3 DNA: TGCAGCGCTAAGGAGACAGGGTGGAATCAGCCCCAGCATTTT. This gives the protein CSAKETGWNQPQHF.

This clonotype was observed a handful of times. V is TRBV10-3 and J is TRBJ2-3; 10 bases are shared with TRBD2. J was trimmed by 1 base and V by 2 bases; bases with no gene match: 0. The CDR3 spans 15 residues. Germline CDR1 and CDR2: ENHRY and SYGVKD. In DNA, the CDR3 is TGTGCCATCAGTGAGGGACTAGCGGGCACAGATACGCAGTATTTT. This codes for CAISEGLAGTDTQYF.

This clonotype was counted between two and nine times. The chain uses TRBV3-1 and TRBJ2-7; D is uncertain. The CDR3 contains 14 residues. V was shortened by 2 bases and J by 6 bases, with 14 bases between the two germline ends. The germline gives CDR1 LGHDT, CDR2 YNNKEL (reference sequence). The CDR3 protein is CASSQQAGLTEQYF. CDR3 bases: TGTGCCAGCAGCCAACAGGCAGGCCTCACCGAGCAGTACTTC.

This clonotype has at least ten counts. Here the CDR3 reads CASSQDLAGDEQFF. The CDR3 nucleotides are TGCGCCAGCAGCCAAGATCTAGCGGGCGATGAGCAGTTCTTC. This sequence joins TRBV4-1 and TRBJ2-1; TRBD2 matches at 8 bases. J lost 8 bases, V lost 0 bases, and 3 bases had no gene match. Germline CDR1 is MGHRA and CDR2 is YSYEKL. The CDR3 runs to 14 residues.

This clonotype was seen a handful of times. The genes are TRBV6-2 or TRBV6-3 and TRBJ2-2; D is unclear. Germline values: CDR1 MNHEY, CDR2 SVGEGT. V lost 2 bases to trimming and J lost 5 bases, with 6 bases between them. The CDR3 is made up of 13 amino acids. CDR3 nucleotides: TGTGCCAGCAGTTACGACGAGACCGGGGAGCTGTTTTTT. Its translation: CASSYDETGELFF.

This clonotype was picked up a small number of times. This sequence joins TRBV25-1 and TRBJ2-7, with 10 bases lining up with TRBD1. V gave up 6 bases and J gave up 5 bases; unmatched junction bases: 7. The CDR3 totals 14 residues. The germline gives CDR1 MGHDK, CDR2 SYGVNS. The CDR3 DNA is TGTGCCAGCAGCGCGGGACAGGGGATTCACGAGCAGTACTTC. It is translated as CASSAGQGIHEQYF.

This sequence joins TRBV6-4 and TRBJ1-2, with a possible D match to TRBD1 (5 bases). This CDR3 spans 16 amino acids. Germline V gives CDR1 MRHNA, CDR2 SNTAGT. Trimming left V 6 bases short and J 2 bases short, with 19 bases between. The CDR3: CASSNSERKGNYGYTF. The CDR3 region has the DNA TGTGCCAGCAGCAACTCGGAACGGAAGGGGAACTATGGCTACACCTTC.

This clonotype was seen a few times. This chain links TRBV6-1 with TRBJ2-1; the match to TRBD2 covers 11 bases. V shed 6 bases, J shed 2 bases, and the junction held 9 bases outside the gene matches. Looked up from germline, CDR1 is MNHNS and CDR2 is SASEGT. The CDR3 length is 17 residues. The CDR3 loop reads CASSHTSGRFPYNEQFF. CDR3 DNA sequence: TGTGCCAGCAGCCATACTAGCGGGAGATTCCCCTACAATGAGCAGTTCTTC.

This clonotype was seen more than once but under ten times. This sequence joins TRBV24-1 and TRBJ2-7; 11 bases match TRBD1. Trimming took 2 bases from V and 8 from J; bases not matched to a gene: 7. The V gene's germline CDR1 is KGHDR and CDR2 SFDVKD. The CDR3 is made up of 15 amino acids. This CDR3 is CATSDSGTGGFKQYF. CDR3 nucleotide sequence: TGTGCCACCAGTGATTCCGGGACAGGGGGGTTCAAGCAGTACTTC.

The J gene is TRBJ2-1, the V gene TRBV6-5; 10 bases map to TRBD2. The V gene's germline CDR1 is MNHEY and CDR2 SVGAGI. V lost 0 bases, J lost 4 bases, and 6 bases stayed unmatched. The CDR3 is made up of 17 amino acids. CDR3 nucleotide sequence: TGTGCCAGCAGTTACTCGAGTAGCGGGGGGTCTTACAATGAGCAGTTCTTC. This sequence encodes CASSYSSSGGSYNEQFF.

The chain recombines TRBV5-1 with TRBJ1-1, with D perhaps TRBD1 (6 bases). CDR3 length: 15 residues. Germline CDR1 SGHRS, CDR2 YFSETQ. Trimming removed 1 base at V and 2 bases at J, with 12 bases between. The CDR3 DNA is TGCGCCAGCAGCTTGACCAGGGGCTCAAACACTGAAGCTTTCTTT. It yields the protein CASSLTRGSNTEAFF.

This clonotype has a handful of counts. This chain links TRBV29-1 with TRBJ1-5; 10 bases are a match to TRBD1. Trimming at V came to 6 bases and at J to 5 bases, leaving 7 bases not matched to a gene. In germline, CDR1 is SQVTM, CDR2 ANQGSEA. The CDR3 loop spans 14 amino acids. The CDR3 coding sequence is TGCAGCGTCCTGATGACAGGGGGCGATCAGCCCCAGCATTTT. Its protein product is CSVLMTGGDQPQHF. The variable domain in full, completed from reference TRBV29-1 and TRBJ1-5, reads SAVISQKPSRDICQRGTSLTIQCQVDSQVTMMFWYRQQPGQSLTLIATANQGSEATYESGFVIDKFPISRPNLTFSTLTVSNMSPEDSSIYLCSVLMTGGDQPQHFGDGTRLSIL.

Many counts were recorded for this clonotype. The chain links TRBV5-1 to TRBJ2-2; 10 nucleotides line up with TRBD2. The CDR3 consists of 16 residues. The germline gives CDR1 SGHRS, CDR2 YFSETQ. V lost 8 bases and J lost 0; bases outside the gene matches: 7. The CDR3 loop reads CASSRTSGSNTGELFF. The CDR3 coding sequence is TGCGCCAGTTCAAGGACTAGCGGTTCGAACACCGGGGAGCTGTTTTTT.

This clonotype occurred a few times. J is TRBJ2-7 and V is TRBV10-3; 11 bases map to TRBD1. The CDR3 loop spans 14 amino acids. The V and J ends lost 3 bases and 5 bases, in that order; junction bases with no gene match: 3. CDR1 is ENHRY and CDR2 is SYGVKD in the germline V gene. CDR3 in amino acids: CAISDGTGGDEQYF. The CDR3, as DNA: TGTGCCATCAGTGATGGGACAGGGGGTGACGAGCAGTACTTC.

At least ten counts were recorded for this clonotype. The V and J genes are TRBV7-9 and TRBJ2-7; D ambiguous. In germline, CDR1 is SEHNR, CDR2 FQNEAQ (reference sequence). The CDR3 covers 12 residues. V was trimmed by 2 bases and J by 4 bases, leaving 6 bases between them. CDR3 sequence: CASSLQLYEQYF. The DNA of the CDR3 is TGTGCCAGCAGCTTACAACTTTACGAGCAGTACTTC.

There are a few counts of this clonotype. The V gene is TRBV2, the J gene TRBJ1-2; D remains ambiguous. The CDR3 length is 13 residues. Germline V gene data show CDR1 as SNHLY and CDR2 as FYNNEI. The V and J ends lost 1 base and 4 bases respectively, with 7 bases between them. In nucleotides, the CDR3 is TGTGCCAGCAGTGAAGAGGTGATCTATGGCTACACCTTC. Encoded protein: CASSEEVIYGYTF.

This clonotype was recorded a few times. This chain uses TRBV6-1 with TRBJ2-1, with TRBD1 as a possible D gene (5 bases). The germline V gene encodes CDR1 MNHNS and CDR2 SASEGT. V lost 6 bases, J lost 0 bases, and 12 bases lay in between. The length of the CDR3 is 15 residues. Here the CDR3 DNA reads TGTGCCAGCAGGCCGGACATTAGCTCCTACAATGAGCAGTTCTTC. Translation gives CASRPDISSYNEQFF.

This chain links TRBV6-5 with TRBJ1-1; a weak D match, TRBD1 (5 bases). The CDR3 covers 15 residues. V lost 0 bases and J lost 4, with 12 bases in between. Germline V gene data show CDR1 as MNHEY and CDR2 as SVGAGI. DNA of the CDR3: TGTGCCAGCAGTTACTCGGTAGGGGCGGGCACTGAAGCTTTCTTT. It codes for CASSYSVGAGTEAFF.

This clonotype occurred many times. The genes are TRBV5-1 and TRBJ1-1; D uncertain. V lost 0 bases to trimming and J lost 3 bases, with 12 bases between them. CDR1 and CDR2 from the germline V gene are SGHRS and YFSETQ. The CDR3 consists of 15 residues. This CDR3 reads CASSLDRLGYTEAFF. In nucleotides, the CDR3 is TGCGCCAGCAGCTTGGATAGGCTGGGCTACACTGAAGCTTTCTTT.

This clonotype showed up many times. This sequence joins TRBV7-3 and TRBJ1-1; D not resolved. Looked up from germline, CDR1 is SGHTA and CDR2 is FQGTGA. V lost 2 bases, J lost 4 bases, and 11 bases lay in between. There are 14 residues in the CDR3. The CDR3 reads CASSLLQVSTEAFF. Here the CDR3 DNA reads TGTGCCAGCAGCTTACTCCAGGTTAGCACTGAAGCTTTCTTT. The full variable domain, rest sourced from reference TRBV7-3 and TRBJ1-1, is GAGVSQTPSNKVTEKGKYVELRCDPISGHTALYWYRQSLGQGPEFLIYFQGTGAADDSGLPNDRFFAVRPEGSVSTLKIQRTERGDSAVYLCASSLLQVSTEAFFGQGTRLTVV.

This clonotype was observed a few times. The chain is built from TRBV12-3 or TRBV12-4 and TRBJ1-6; D is ambiguous. Trimming took off 6 bases at V and 5 bases at J, with 14 bases between the two ends. The CDR3 totals 15 residues. In DNA form, the CDR3 reads TGTGCCAGCAGGGGAAATGGTTTAGATAATTCACCCCTCCACTTT. It encodes CASRGNGLDNSPLHF.

This clonotype has a handful of counts. The chain links TRBV6-5 to TRBJ2-1; TRBD2 might be the D (7 bases). Trimming took off 0 bases at V and 3 bases at J, with 21 bases between the two ends. In germline, CDR1 is MNHEY, CDR2 SVGAGI. This CDR3 spans 19 amino acids. CDR3 nucleotides: TGTGCCAGCAGTTACTCTCAACGGGGGGCTACCGCGGGCTACAATGAGCAGTTCTTC. Translation: CASSYSQRGATAGYNEQFF.